A selection of T cell receptor beta chains follows, all from one sample in a study of metastatic and nonmetastatic thyroid tumors. Via MiXCR, TCRdb re-called the PCR reads. The sample includes tens of thousands of clones, approximately 25% of them seen just once. The sample was blood. Every receptor here comes from a female donor with papillary thyroid cancer or a benign thyroid nodule (not recorded which). Some clones in this sample may be carry-over from other donors' samples. CDR3s include the opening cysteine and the closing phenylalanine or tryptophan. The D gene is left open where the match is weak. The listing skips clone size in some rows; elsewhere it reads once, few, many or a size class.

j_gene | abundance | d_gene | v_gene | CDR3nt | CDR3aa
TRBJ2-3 | . | . | TRBV4-1 | TGCGCCAGCAGCCAAGTGTGGCTCACAGATACGCAGTATTTT | CASSQVWLTDTQYF
TRBJ2-1 | medium-sized | TRBD1 | TRBV29-1 | TGCAGCGTTGAGGTCTGGGACAGTAGATACAATGAGCAGTTCTTC | CSVEVWDSRYNEQFF
TRBJ2-6 | many | . | TRBV5-4 | TGTGCCAGCAGTTTAAATGGACGGACCTCTGGGGCCAACGTCCTGACTTTC | CASSLNGRTSGANVLTF
TRBJ2-1 | few | TRBD1 | TRBV5-1 | TGCGCCAGCAGCTTGGACTCAACAGGGGTCAATGAGCAGTTCTTC | CASSLDSTGVNEQFF
TRBJ2-1 | few | TRBD2 | TRBV9 | TGTGCCAGCAGCGCCTTTGGGAGCGGGGGGGCCGCTGAGCAGTTCTTC | CASSAFGSGGAAEQFF
TRBJ1-4 | many | . | TRBV2 | TGTGCCAGCAAGGGTAAAGGGGTGTTGTTTAATGAAAAACTGTTTTTT | CASKGKGVLFNEKLFF
TRBJ2-5 | many | . | TRBV3-1 | TGTGCCAGCAGCCAAGGGTTCAGCCCGGAGACCCAGTACTTC | CASSQGFSPETQYF
TRBJ1-1 | many | . | TRBV20-1 | TGCAGTGCTAGGCGGGGGGCGGTCCACACTGAAGCTTTCTTT | CSARRGAVHTEAFF
TRBJ1-5 | many | . | TRBV29-1 | TGCAGCGTGGGGGGGCCGGATCAGCCCCAGCATTTT | CSVGGPDQPQHF
TRBJ1-2 | many | TRBD1 | TRBV20-1 | TGCAGTGCTAGAGATCGCGGACAGGGAGCTAACTATGGCTACACCTTC | CSARDRGQGANYGYTF
TRBJ2-3 | many | TRBD2 | TRBV6-2/TRBV6-3 | TGTGCCAGCAGTTATTCCGGGACTAACACAGATACGCAGTATTTT | CASSYSGTNTDTQYF
TRBJ1-5 | medium-sized | . | TRBV19 | TGTGCCAGTAGTGCCAGACTTGGCATACAGCCCCAGCATTTT | CASSARLGIQPQHF
TRBJ1-2 | few | . | TRBV11-3 | TGTGCCAGCAGCTCACACGGGACGGCGGGACGGGAGAGCTACACCTTC | CASSSHGTAGRESYTF
TRBJ2-1 | many | TRBD2 | TRBV4-2 | TGTGCCAGCAGCAAGACTAGCGGGAGGGCTCGCAATGAGCAGTTCTTC | CASSKTSGRARNEQFF
TRBJ1-1 | . | . | TRBV7-9 | TGTGCCAGCTGCTTAGGAGTGTGGGTCAACACTGAAGCTTTATTT | CASCLGVWVNTEALF
TRBJ2-1 | . | . | TRBV28 | TGTGCCGGGGGGATCCCTAGCGATGAGCAGTTCTTC | CAGGIPSDEQFF
TRBJ2-3 | many | TRBD2 | TRBV7-2 | TGTGCCAGCAGCTCCCTAGGTATACTAGCGGGAGCAGATACGCAGTATTTT | CASSSLGILAGADTQYF
TRBJ2-7 | . | . | TRBV6-5 | TGTGCCAGCAGTTACTCCGGGACGGATGCGTACTTC | CASSYSGTDAYF
TRBJ1-5 | many | . | TRBV5-6 | TGTGCCAGCAGCTTGGGCTCATATCAGCCCCAGCATTTT | CASSLGSYQPQHF
TRBJ2-2 | medium-sized | TRBD2 | TRBV7-2 | TGTGCCAGCAGCTTAGACGGGAGGCGTACCGGGGAGCTGTTTTTT | CASSLDGRRTGELFF
TRBJ2-7 | many | TRBD1 | TRBV27 | TGTGCCAGCAGTTTCGAGGGACAGGGTATCTACGAGCAGTACTTC | CASSFEGQGIYEQYF
TRBJ1-4 | medium-sized | TRBD1 | TRBV24-1 | TGTGCCACCAACAACCGGGACAGGGAACCGGGGCAAGGCAATAATGAAAAACTGTTTTTT | CATNNRDREPGQGNNEKLFF
TRBJ2-7 | few | TRBD1 | TRBV28 | TGTGCCAGCATTGGATTAGGACAGGGGGCCTACGAGCAGTACTTC | CASIGLGQGAYEQYF
TRBJ1-2 | . | TRBD1 | TRBV4-1 | TGCGCCAGCAGCCAAGGTGTCCGGGACAGGGGTGGCTACACCTTC | CASSQGVRDRGGYTF
TRBJ1-4 | medium-sized | TRBD1 | TRBV11-3 | TGTGCCAGCAGCTTAGATCCTCCGACAGGGCGGGGGAATGAAAAACTGTTTTTT | CASSLDPPTGRGNEKLFF
TRBJ2-7 | many | . | TRBV2 | TGTGCCAGCACCCCTAGGACAGGGACTAACGAGCAGTACTTC | CASTPRTGTNEQYF
TRBJ1-1 | medium-sized | . | TRBV5-1 | TGCGCCAGCAGCTTTAATTTCGGCACTGCGAACACTGAAGCTTTCTTT | CASSFNFGTANTEAFF
TRBJ1-1 | many | TRBD1 | TRBV30 | TGTGCCTGGAGACCTGACAGGGGGCAGGAAGCTTTCTTT | CAWRPDRGQEAFF
TRBJ1-4 | few | . | TRBV12-3/TRBV12-4 | TGTGCCAGCAGTTCCTCGCCAGGGGTTTCCACTAATGAAAAACTGTTTTTT | CASSSSPGVSTNEKLFF
TRBJ2-7 | many | . | TRBV20-1 | TGCAGTGCTAGAGATAGCGACAGGAGACTCGAGCAGTACTTC | CSARDSDRRLEQYF
TRBJ2-7 | . | TRBD2 | TRBV7-2 | TGTGCAACCGCTTTAGGGACTAGTGCCGAGCAGTACTTC | CATALGTSAEQYF
TRBJ2-3 | . | . | TRBV2 | TGTGCCAGCAGCCTCGGTGCTGTCCGGACAGATACGCAGTATTTT | CASSLGAVRTDTQYF
TRBJ2-1 | . | TRBD2 | TRBV20-1 | TGCAGTGCTGGCCATAGTGGGACTAGGTCCGCCAATGAGCAGTTCTTC | CSAGHSGTRSANEQFF
TRBJ2-1 | . | . | TRBV5-1 | TGCGCCAGCAACGGAGGGCTGTCTGGGAATGAGCAGTTCTTC | CASNGGLSGNEQFF
TRBJ2-1 | few | . | TRBV7-9 | TGTGCCAGCAGCTTCGAGCGGGAGCAGTTCTTC | CASSFEREQFF
TRBJ2-3 | many | . | TRBV20-1 | TGCAGTGCTAGAGATATGGGGGGTCGGGCGGATACGCAGTATTTT | CSARDMGGRADTQYF
TRBJ1-2 | . | . | TRBV5-1 | TGCGCGAGCAGGAGTGGCCCGGCCGACTATGCCTACACCTTC | CASRSGPADYAYTF
TRBJ2-1 | . | . | TRBV20-1 | TGCAGTGCCCCACGACGGACTAACGATGAGCCGTTCTTC | CSAPRRTNDEPFF
TRBJ1-2 | few | TRBD1 | TRBV12-3/TRBV12-4 | TGTGCCAGCAGCCCAACAGGGGTCGGCTATGGCTACACCTTC | CASSPTGVGYGYTF
TRBJ2-6 | few | . | TRBV6-1 | TGTGCCAGCAGTGAAGGGCAGTCTGGGGCCAACGTCCTGACTTTC | CASSEGQSGANVLTF
TRBJ2-2 | medium-sized | TRBD2 | TRBV5-1 | TGCGCCAGCAGCCCTAGACTAGCGAGCACCGGGGAGCTGTTTTTT | CASSPRLASTGELFF
TRBJ1-2 | medium-sized | TRBD1 | TRBV19 | TGTGCCAGTAGTACCGGGGACCGGGACAGTCTACGCTATGGCTACACCTTC | CASSTGDRDSLRYGYTF
TRBJ2-1 | many | . | TRBV25-1 | TGTGCCAGCAGCAGGGGGGGCTCCTACAATGAGCAGTTCTTC | CASSRGGSYNEQFF
TRBJ2-3 | many | . | TRBV2 | TGTGCCAGCAGTGAATTCCTCCCCTTGGATACGCAGTATTTT | CASSEFLPLDTQYF
TRBJ2-7 | medium-sized | TRBD1 | TRBV9 | TGTGCCAGCAGTCCCGGGACAGGGGGCTTATACGAGCAGTACTTC | CASSPGTGGLYEQYF
TRBJ2-1 | . | TRBD2 | TRBV20-1 | TGCAGAGAAGTTACCGGGACTAGCGTCTTCAATGAGCAGTTCTTC | CREVTGTSVFNEQFF
TRBJ2-5 | many | TRBD2 | TRBV5-4 | TGTGCCAGCAGCTTCCCCACAGCGGGGGCCCAGGAGACCCAGTACTTC | CASSFPTAGAQETQYF
TRBJ1-3 | many | . | TRBV5-4 | TGTGCCAGCAGCTTGGAGGGTCGGGGAAACACCATATATTTT | CASSLEGRGNTIYF
TRBJ2-7 | many | . | TRBV6-2/TRBV6-3 | TGTGCCAGCAGTTACCCAGGATACGAGCAGTACTTC | CASSYPGYEQYF
TRBJ2-7 | many | . | TRBV28 | TGTGCCAGCAGTTTGCTAGTCAGTCTTTCCGAGCAGTACTTC | CASSLLVSLSEQYF
TRBJ2-2 | many | TRBD2 | TRBV6-4 | TGTGCCAGCAGTCTGACTAGCGGGAGAACCGGGGAGCTGTTTTTT | CASSLTSGRTGELFF
TRBJ2-2 | . | TRBD1 | TRBV29-1 | TGCAGCGTTGGGGCAGGGGGATATGCCGGGGAGCTGTTTTTT | CSVGAGGYAGELFF
TRBJ2-7 | many | . | TRBV20-1 | TGCAGTGCTCATCCTCAGGGCAGCTACTACGAGCAGTACTTC | CSAHPQGSYYEQYF